Described below is a single TCR beta chain sequence and its context. The sample comes from a study of blood T cell repertoires in COVID-19. Study as a whole: The United States, Italy and Spain supplied acute and convalescent COVID-19 samples. The analysed material was cDNA or gDNA that came from T cells, B-cell-depleted T cells, or PBMCs.

Trimming cost V 4 bases and J 7 bases, with 19 bases left between them. This CDR3 comprises 15 residues. Germline CDR1 is MNHEY and CDR2 is SVGAGI. In the study's own analysis: Nucleated cell number was recorded as an estimate derived from reference gene primer amplification. Repertoires were generated with immunoSEQ multiplex PCR, while TCRdb's copy carries only in-frame clones and drops some. V and J calls and clone size are given by that table; D and trimming were obtained from the DNA. The repertoire holds 6,400 or so clones, with about nine tenths as singletons. The clonotype originates from a man between 65 and 85 years old with active COVID-19. Sequencing input: peripheral blood. The chain has TRBV6-5 and TRBJ1-2; D is possibly TRBD1 (5 bases). The CDR3 DNA reads as TGTGCCAGCAGTTCGGACGGTCTGGGGAGGGGTGGCTACACCTTC. Protein sequence: CASSSDGLGRGGYTF.